The rows below give T cell receptor beta chains drawn from one sample of a study of shared clonotypes between healthy human individuals. Libraries were prepared by immunoSEQ multiplex PCR; TCRdb keeps only in-frame clonotypes and omits some of them. The sample contains over 2,000,000 clones, just under 95% of which appear only once. Sequencing used naive CD8+ T cells from PBMCs. Every receptor here comes from a man younger than 35 in good health. Some clones in this sample may be carry-over from other donors' samples. CDR3s include the opening cysteine and the closing phenylalanine or tryptophan. Fields, in order: V gene, J gene, clone size, D gene, CDR3 protein, CDR3 DNA. The D gene is left open where the match is weak. Expanded clones are given a class, and other clones once, few, many or no size at all.

v_gene: TRBV6-1; j_gene: TRBJ1-5; abundance: .; d_gene: .; CDR3aa: CASSVYNSNQPQHF; CDR3nt: TGTGCCAGCAGTGTTTACAATAGCAATCAGCCCCAGCATTTT
v_gene: TRBV9; j_gene: TRBJ2-1; abundance: .; d_gene: .; CDR3aa: CASSVAPQRNNEQFF; CDR3nt: TGTGCCAGCAGCGTCGCTCCCCAGAGAAACAATGAGCAGTTCTTC
v_gene: TRBV13; j_gene: TRBJ2-1; abundance: .; d_gene: TRBD2; CDR3aa: CASSPATSGGSNLGQFF; CDR3nt: TGTGCCAGCAGCCCTGCAACGAGCGGCGGGAGTAATTTAGGGCAGTTCTTC
v_gene: TRBV14; j_gene: TRBJ2-1; abundance: .; d_gene: TRBD2; CDR3aa: CASSQDRRLAGGNEQFF; CDR3nt: TGTGCCAGCAGCCAAGATCGGCGGCTAGCGGGGGGGAATGAGCAGTTCTTC
v_gene: TRBV19; j_gene: TRBJ2-6; abundance: once; d_gene: .; CDR3aa: CASSTPSGSPATEVLTF; CDR3nt: TGTGCCAGTAGCACACCCTCCGGGAGCCCCGCGACGGAGGTCCTGACTTTC
v_gene: TRBV6-5; j_gene: TRBJ2-5; abundance: once; d_gene: .; CDR3aa: CASSYKRTLQETQYF; CDR3nt: TGTGCCAGCAGTTACAAGCGGACCCTCCAAGAGACCCAGTACTTC
v_gene: TRBV11-2; j_gene: TRBJ1-1; abundance: .; d_gene: .; CDR3aa: CASSLDMGSEGWWTEAFF; CDR3nt: TGTGCCAGCAGCTTAGATATGGGAAGTGAAGGGTGGTGGACTGAAGCTTTCTTT
v_gene: TRBV10-2; j_gene: TRBJ2-1; abundance: .; d_gene: .; CDR3aa: CASTQAFSSYNEQFF; CDR3nt: TGCGCCAGCACCCAGGCCTTTAGCTCCTACAATGAGCAGTTCTTC
v_gene: TRBV19; j_gene: TRBJ1-1; abundance: .; d_gene: TRBD1; CDR3aa: CASSIDRQGNTEAFF; CDR3nt: TGTGCCAGTAGTATAGATAGACAGGGGAACACTGAAGCTTTCTTT
v_gene: TRBV7-3; j_gene: TRBJ2-7; abundance: .; d_gene: .; CDR3aa: CASSFHGSGSYEQYF; CDR3nt: TGTGCCAGCAGCTTCCACGGCTCCGGGTCCTACGAGCAGTACTTC
v_gene: TRBV28; j_gene: TRBJ2-7; abundance: .; d_gene: .; CDR3aa: CASSSRLGEQYF; CDR3nt: TGTGCCAGCAGTTCCAGGCTGGGGGAGCAGTACTTC
v_gene: TRBV30; j_gene: TRBJ2-7; abundance: once; d_gene: TRBD2; CDR3aa: CAWTSGNIELYEQYF; CDR3nt: TGTGCCTGGACTAGCGGGAATATAGAGCTCTACGAGCAGTACTTC
v_gene: TRBV9; j_gene: TRBJ2-1; abundance: .; d_gene: .; CDR3aa: CASSVGASSYNEQFF; CDR3nt: TGTGCCAGCAGCGTAGGCGCCAGCTCCTACAATGAGCAGTTCTTC
v_gene: TRBV5-1; j_gene: TRBJ1-5; abundance: .; d_gene: .; CDR3aa: CASRPGGEDQPQHF; CDR3nt: TGCGCCAGCAGACCGGGGGGTGAAGACCAGCCCCAGCATTTT
v_gene: TRBV6-1; j_gene: TRBJ1-2; abundance: .; d_gene: .; CDR3aa: CASTSGRGNYGYTF; CDR3nt: TGTGCCAGCACAAGCGGTAGGGGCAACTATGGCTACACCTTC
v_gene: TRBV6-1; j_gene: TRBJ2-2; abundance: .; d_gene: .; CDR3aa: CASSEARSTGELFF; CDR3nt: TGTGCCAGCAGTGAAGCGCGGAGTACCGGGGAGCTGTTTTTT
v_gene: TRBV7-8; j_gene: TRBJ1-5; abundance: once; d_gene: .; CDR3aa: CASTSDRSNQPQHF; CDR3nt: TGTGCCAGCACCTCAGACAGAAGCAATCAGCCCCAGCATTTT
v_gene: TRBV4-1; j_gene: TRBJ2-7; abundance: .; d_gene: .; CDR3aa: CASSQVTGSYEQYF; CDR3nt: TGCGCCAGCAGCCAAGTTACGGGCTCCTACGAGCAGTACTTC
v_gene: TRBV7-9; j_gene: TRBJ2-1; abundance: .; d_gene: TRBD2; CDR3aa: CASSPRPSGRLTQGEQFF; CDR3nt: TGTGCCAGCAGCCCCCGTCCTAGCGGGAGGCTAACGCAGGGTGAGCAGTTCTTC
v_gene: TRBV19; j_gene: TRBJ1-5; abundance: .; d_gene: .; CDR3aa: CASSMGSGSNQPQHF; CDR3nt: TGTGCCAGTAGTATGGGGTCCGGCAGCAATCAGCCCCAGCATTTT
v_gene: TRBV29-1; j_gene: TRBJ1-1; abundance: .; d_gene: .; CDR3aa: CSVVVEGTEAFF; CDR3nt: TGCAGCGTTGTGGTGGAGGGCACTGAAGCTTTCTTT
v_gene: TRBV10-3; j_gene: TRBJ2-4; abundance: once; d_gene: .; CDR3aa: CAISDRQFRAKNIQYF; CDR3nt: TGTGCCATCAGTGATAGGCAATTCAGGGCCAAAAACATTCAGTACTTC
v_gene: TRBV7-9; j_gene: TRBJ1-1; abundance: .; d_gene: .; CDR3aa: CASSLEARAEAFF; CDR3nt: TGTGCCAGCAGCTTAGAGGCAAGGGCTGAAGCTTTCTTT
v_gene: TRBV1; j_gene: TRBJ2-5; abundance: once; d_gene: .; CDR3aa: CTSSQSLAGGWETQYF; CDR3nt: TGCACCAGCAGCCAGAGTCTAGCGGGAGGTTGGGAGACCCAGTACTTC
v_gene: TRBV9; j_gene: TRBJ2-2; abundance: .; d_gene: .; CDR3aa: CASSLGPKDGELFF; CDR3nt: TGTGCCAGCAGCCTCGGACCTAAGGACGGGGAGCTGTTTTTT
v_gene: TRBV11-2; j_gene: TRBJ1-2; abundance: .; d_gene: TRBD1; CDR3aa: CASSLGWGTGAAGGYTF; CDR3nt: TGTGCCAGCAGCTTAGGGTGGGGGACAGGGGCGGCCGGTGGCTACACCTTC
v_gene: TRBV9; j_gene: TRBJ1-1; abundance: .; d_gene: TRBD1; CDR3aa: CASSVSGTGETEAFF; CDR3nt: TGTGCCAGCAGCGTATCCGGAACAGGGGAAACTGAAGCTTTCTTT
v_gene: TRBV7-2; j_gene: TRBJ2-7; abundance: once; d_gene: TRBD2; CDR3aa: CASSLLASGRYEQYF; CDR3nt: TGTGCCAGCAGCTTATTGGCTAGCGGGAGGTACGAGCAGTACTTC